The 32 T cell receptor beta chains below were found in one sample sequenced in a study of T cell responses to AZD1222 COVID-19 vaccine. TCRdb's table, derived via immunoSEQ multiplex PCR, lists solely in-frame clones and lacks some. The table lists roughly 80,000 clones, 85% to 90% of them singletons, with around 5.1% in the top ten. The source was peripheral blood, collected on day 0 of MenACWY control vaccination. These receptors came from an adult in good health.

The chain combines TRBV28 with TRBJ1-5; 9 nucleotides agree with TRBD1. Germline CDR1 and CDR2: MDHEN and SYDVKM. The V segment lost 8 bases and the J segment 5 bases; nucleotides outside the gene matches: 7. The CDR3 contains 14 residues. The chain's CDR3 is CASQSTGGDQPQHF. As DNA, the CDR3 is TGTGCCAGCCAAAGTACAGGGGGCGATCAGCCCCAGCATTTT.

This CDR3 is CAGRAIDNSPLHF. CDR3 nucleotides: TGTGCGGGGCGGGCCATTGATAATTCACCCCTCCACTTT. This sequence joins TRBV6-1 and TRBJ1-6; possibly TRBD1 for D (5 bases). Germline assignment: CDR1 MNHNS and CDR2 SASEGT. CDR3 length: 13 amino acids.

The V call is TRBV2, the J call TRBJ1-2; TRBD1 matches 8 bases. J gave up 6 bases and V 6 bases, and 6 bases lay outside the gene matches. Germline V CDR1 and CDR2: SNHLY, FYNNEI. The CDR3 totals 13 residues. CDR3 nucleotides: TGTGCCAGCAGATCGGACAGGGTCAATGGCTACACCTTC. Protein product: CASRSDRVNGYTF.

The CDR3 loop reads CASSQDRGGVRFF. The DNA of the CDR3 is TGCGCCAGCAGCCAAGATCGGGGGGGGGTGCGGTTCTTC. This chain uses TRBV4-3 with TRBJ2-1, with 8 bases fitting TRBD2. Trimming at V came to 0 bases and at J to 15 bases, leaving 7 bases not matched to a gene. CDR1 and CDR2 (germline): LGHNA, YSLEER. The CDR3 loop spans 13 amino acids.

Only a few counts were recorded for this clone. This chain joins TRBV29-1 and TRBJ1-2; no clear D. Germline V gives CDR1 SQVTM, CDR2 ANQGSEA. The CDR3 totals 11 residues. Trimming took 5 bases from V and 5 from J, leaving 9 bases between them. For the CDR3, the DNA is TGCAGCGTTTTCTCCTTTTATGGCTACACCTTC. This translates into CSVFSFYGYTF. Based on the CDR3 plus reference TRBV29-1 and TRBJ1-2, the full variable domain is SAVISQKPSRDICQRGTSLTIQCQVDSQVTMMFWYRQQPGQSLTLIATANQGSEATYESGFVIDKFPISRPNLTFSTLTVSNMSPEDSSIYLCSVFSFYGYTFGSGTRLTVV.

The chain joins TRBV6-1 to TRBJ1-6, with D unresolved. The germline CDR1 and CDR2 sequences are MNHNS and SASEGT. Trimming pared 2 bases from V and 2 bases from J, leaving 4 bases between. The CDR3 consists of 14 residues. The CDR3 DNA follows: TGTGCCAGCAGTGAACAGCCCTATAATTCACCCCTCCACTTT. The encoded protein is CASSEQPYNSPLHF.

J is TRBJ2-1 and V is TRBV9, with a weak D call TRBD2 (6 bases). Germline V gene lookup returns CDR1 SGDLS and CDR2 YYNGEE. The CDR3 runs to 15 residues. With 4 bases removed from V and 9 bases from J, the gap between germline ends came to 20 bases. The CDR3 sequence is CASSPLTSVVGEQFF. The CDR3 bases are TGTGCCAGCAGCCCCTTGACTAGTGTAGTCGGTGAGCAGTTCTTC. Filled out from reference TRBV9 and TRBJ2-1, the complete variable domain reads DSGVTQTPKHLITATGQRVTLRCSPRSGDLSVYWYQQSLDQGLQFLIQYYNGEERAKGNILERFSAQQFPDLHSELNLSSLELGDSALYFCASSPLTSVVGEQFFGPGTRLTVL.

The chain has TRBV2 and TRBJ1-5; D possibly corresponds to TRBD1 (5 bases). The CDR3 covers 15 residues. Germline V gene sequence: CDR1 SNHLY, CDR2 FYNNEI. Deletions cut 5 bases from V and 5 bases from J, with 16 bases between. CDR3 protein: CASSYNGGFYQPQHF. The CDR3 DNA reads TGTGCCAGCAGTTACAACGGGGGTTTCTATCAGCCCCAGCATTTT.

The chain recombines TRBV2 with TRBJ2-2, with 7 positions matching TRBD2. This CDR3 is built from 15 residues. Trimming removed 7 bases from V and 0 bases from J; junction bases left unmatched: 5. Germline V lookup: CDR1 SNHLY, CDR2 FYNNEI. The CDR3 spells CASTRTRSNTGELFF. For the CDR3, the DNA is TGTGCCAGCACCCGGACTAGGTCGAACACCGGGGAGCTGTTTTTT.

The CDR3 here is CASSSRVYGYTF. For the CDR3, the DNA is TGTGCCAGCAGTTCCAGGGTCTATGGCTACACCTTC. The chain has TRBV28 and TRBJ1-2; maybe TRBD1 (5 bases). Looked up from germline, CDR1 is MDHEN and CDR2 is SYDVKM. Trimming removed 4 bases at V and 4 bases at J, with 7 bases between. The CDR3 is 12 amino acids.

This sequence joins TRBV10-3 and TRBJ1-3; TRBD1 is a possible D gene (5 bases). Trimming took off 9 bases at V and 0 bases at J, with 9 bases between the two ends. CDR1 and CDR2 from the germline V gene are ENHRY and SYGVKD. The CDR3 contains 13 residues. The CDR3 loop reads CAIDSGSGNTIYF. CDR3 coding DNA: TGTGCCATAGACAGCGGCTCTGGAAACACCATATATTTT.

This chain uses TRBV6-2 or TRBV6-3 with TRBJ1-2, with D uncertain. Germline V gives CDR1 MNHEY, CDR2 SVGEGT. The germline V and J ends were trimmed by 5 bases and 4 bases, with 8 bases remaining between them. The CDR3 covers 12 residues. The CDR3 reads CASSTEIYGYTF. The CDR3 DNA sequence: TGTGCCAGCAGTACCGAAATCTATGGCTACACCTTC.

V is TRBV19 and J is TRBJ1-6; maybe TRBD1 (5 bases). The germline V gene encodes CDR1 LNHDA and CDR2 SQIVND (reference sequence). This CDR3 is built from 15 residues. With 4 bases removed from V and 7 bases from J, the gap between germline ends came to 14 bases. CDR3: CASSTLTRTNSPLHF. The CDR3 DNA is TGTGCCAGTAGTACTCTAACAAGGACAAATTCACCCCTCCACTTT.

The chain uses TRBV7-2 and TRBJ2-7, with 13 bases identical to TRBD2. The germline gives CDR1 SGHTA, CDR2 FQGNSA. The CDR3 is 15 amino acids. V was clipped by 5 bases and J by 3 bases; unmatched bases: 4. The CDR3 DNA reads as TGTGCCAGCAGCCCCGGACTAGCGGGAGACTACGAGCAGTACTTC. Translating it yields CASSPGLAGDYEQYF.

The chain combines TRBV10-3 with TRBJ2-2, with 10 positions matching TRBD2. With V trimmed by 8 bases and J by 5 bases, 8 bases remained unmatched. Germline values: CDR1 ENHRY, CDR2 SYGVKD. CDR3 length: 15 amino acids. The CDR3 is CAIESGRARTGELFF. CDR3 DNA: TGTGCCATCGAAAGCGGGAGGGCTCGGACCGGGGAGCTGTTTTTT.

The rearrangement joins TRBV6-2 or TRBV6-3 to TRBJ2-2; 9 positions match TRBD2. V lost 5 bases, J lost 1 base, and 11 bases stayed unmatched. Germline loops: CDR1 MNHEY, CDR2 SVGEGT. The CDR3 length is 18 residues. This CDR3 reads CASSREVAGAMNTGELFF. The CDR3 coding sequence is TGTGCCAGCAGTCGCGAGGTAGCGGGAGCCATGAACACCGGGGAGCTGTTTTTT.

V and J are TRBV11-3 and TRBJ2-1, with 7 nucleotides matching TRBD2. With 0 bases clipped from V and 8 bases from J, the junction kept 10 bases outside the gene matches. This CDR3 has 16 amino acids. Germline assignment: CDR1 SGHNT and CDR2 YENEEA. The CDR3 bases are TGTGCCAGCAGCTTAGAGGTAGCGGGCGGTTCCCATGAGCAGTTCTTC. This translates into CASSLEVAGGSHEQFF. Full variable domain (outside the CDR3, taken from reference TRBV11-3 and TRBJ2-1): EAGVVQSPRYKIIEKKQPVAFWCNPISGHNTLYWYLQNLGQGPELLIRYENEEAVDDSQLPKDRFSAERLKGVDSTLKIQPAELGDSAVYLCASSLEVAGGSHEQFFGPGTRLTVL.

V and J are TRBV28 and TRBJ2-3, with TRBD2 matching over 8 bases. Germline-derived CDR1 and CDR2 are MDHEN and SYDVKM. The CDR3 sequence is 15 residues long. With V trimmed by 2 bases and J by 7 bases, 8 bases remained unmatched. The CDR3: CASSLEYSGRHTQYF. Written as DNA, the CDR3 is TGTGCCAGCAGTTTAGAGTACAGCGGGAGACATACGCAGTATTTT.

The chain couples TRBV7-2 to TRBJ2-5; TRBD2 matches at 10 bases. Germline loops: CDR1 SGHTA, CDR2 FQGNSA. The CDR3 has 18 residues. J was trimmed by 4 bases and V by 5 bases; bases with no gene match: 16. CDR3 loop: CASSPHMGASGSGETQYF. The DNA of the CDR3 is TGTGCCAGCAGCCCACACATGGGGGCTAGCGGGAGTGGAGAGACCCAGTACTTC. The full variable domain, completed using reference TRBV7-2 and TRBJ2-5, is GAGVSQSPSNKVTEKGKDVELRCDPISGHTALYWYRQSLGQGLEFLIYFQGNSAPDKSGLPSDRFSAERTGGSVSTLTIQRTQQEDSAVYLCASSPHMGASGSGETQYFGPGTRLLVL.

The chain links TRBV24-1 to TRBJ2-3; 14 bases are shared with TRBD2. This CDR3 is built from 17 residues. The V segment lost 4 bases and the J segment 2 bases; nucleotides outside the gene matches: 4. Germline loops: CDR1 KGHDR, CDR2 SFDVKD. CDR3 DNA sequence: TGTGCCACCAGTGACCCGGGACTAGCGGGAGTCACAGATACGCAGTATTTT. This gives the protein CATSDPGLAGVTDTQYF.

This clone was counted a single time. The V and J genes are TRBV7-2 and TRBJ1-6; 9 positions match TRBD1. Trimming at V came to 5 bases and at J to 7 bases, leaving 6 bases not matched to a gene. In germline, CDR1 is SGHTA, CDR2 FQGNSA. CDR3 length: 15 amino acids. Here the CDR3 DNA reads TGTGCCAGCAGCCCGCTCGGGACAGGGAATTCACCCCTCCACTTT. Translating gives CASSPLGTGNSPLHF. The variable domain in full, with the rest retrieved from reference TRBV7-2 and TRBJ1-6, is GAGVSQSPSNKVTEKGKDVELRCDPISGHTALYWYRQSLGQGLEFLIYFQGNSAPDKSGLPSDRFSAERTGGSVSTLTIQRTQQEDSAVYLCASSPLGTGNSPLHFGNGTRLTVT.

This sequence joins TRBV11-2 and TRBJ1-6; possible D gene TRBD1, 5 bases. Germline V gene data show CDR1 as SGHAT and CDR2 as FQNNGV. V was clipped by 2 bases and J by 1 base, with 18 bases between them. The CDR3 covers 19 residues. CDR3: CASSLSGSQEVSYNSPLHF. In DNA form, the CDR3 reads TGTGCCAGCAGCTTATCGGGTTCACAGGAGGTGTCCTATAATTCACCCCTCCACTTT. Based on the CDR3 plus reference TRBV11-2 and TRBJ1-6, the full variable domain is EAGVAQSPRYKIIEKRQSVAFWCNPISGHATLYWYQQILGQGPKLLIQFQNNGVVDDSQLPKDRFSAERLKGVDSTLKIQPAKLEDSAVYLCASSLSGSQEVSYNSPLHFGNGTRLTVT.

This clone was seen a few times. The V call is TRBV28, the J call TRBJ2-7; 8 bases align to TRBD2. CDR1 is MDHEN and CDR2 is SYDVKM in the germline V gene. This CDR3 comprises 15 residues. Germline trimming cut 5 bases from V and 4 bases from J; bases unmatched to any gene: 10. The CDR3 sequence is CASSQPGTRRYEQYF. CDR3 bases: TGTGCCAGCAGTCAGCCCGGGACTAGGAGGTACGAGCAGTACTTC.

This clone was found once. In nucleotides, the CDR3 is TGTGCCAGCAGTGTGCGCCATGGTAGCTCCTATAATTCACCCCTCCACTTT. Its translation is CASSVRHGSSYNSPLHF. The chain joins TRBV6-1 to TRBJ1-6, with D unclear. Trimming took off 4 bases at V and 0 bases at J, with 13 bases between the two ends. Germline lookup yields CDR1 MNHNS and CDR2 SASEGT. This CDR3 has 17 amino acids.

This clone has a single count. CDR3 DNA sequence: TGTGCCAGTAGTATCCAGGCTGGAAATGGCTACACCTTC. It codes for CASSIQAGNGYTF. The chain recombines TRBV19 with TRBJ1-2; D is unresolved. Per germline, CDR1 LNHDA and CDR2 SQIVND (reference sequence). V was shortened by 3 bases and J by 6 bases, with 11 bases between the two germline ends. The CDR3 loop spans 13 amino acids.

The chain is built from TRBV11-3 and TRBJ2-7; D remains unclear. The germline V gene encodes CDR1 SGHNT and CDR2 YENEEA. The CDR3 extends over 13 amino acids. V gave up 0 bases and J gave up 4 bases, with 7 bases separating them. This chain's CDR3 is CASSLDPRYEQYF. Here the CDR3 DNA reads TGTGCCAGCAGCTTAGATCCGCGGTACGAGCAGTACTTC.

The V gene is TRBV19, the J gene TRBJ1-5; D is possibly TRBD1 (6 bases). Germline V gene lookup returns CDR1 LNHDA and CDR2 SQIVND (reference sequence). Trimming cost V 2 bases and J 7 bases, with 18 bases left between them. The CDR3 is 16 residues long. The CDR3: CASSIILGALRQPQHF. The CDR3 DNA is TGTGCCAGTAGTATAATCTTGGGGGCGCTGAGGCAGCCCCAGCATTTT.

This clone was seen only once. The chain couples TRBV5-1 to TRBJ1-2, with TRBD1 matching 7 bases. The germline gives CDR1 SGHRS, CDR2 YFSETQ. V lost 5 bases and J lost 11; bases outside the gene matches: 21. This CDR3 is 16 amino acids long. This CDR3 reads CASSYNGDSRIGGYTF. CDR3 sequence (DNA): TGCGCCAGCAGTTACAACGGGGACAGCCGTATAGGGGGTTACACCTTC.

This chain uses TRBV20-1 with TRBJ2-7, with 10 bases that match TRBD2. This CDR3 is built from 17 residues. Germline V gene lookup returns CDR1 DFQATT and CDR2 SNEGSKA (reference sequence). V was clipped by 3 bases and J by 4 bases; unmatched bases: 15. The CDR3 here is CSASWSGRARLMYEQYF. DNA for the CDR3: TGCAGTGCTAGTTGGAGCGGGAGGGCCCGATTGATGTACGAGCAGTACTTC.

The V gene is TRBV4-1, the J gene TRBJ2-5, with 10 nucleotides matching TRBD2. CDR1 MGHRA and CDR2 YSYEKL come from the germline V gene. Trimming removed 0 bases from V and 3 bases from J; junction bases left unmatched: 4. The CDR3 consists of 16 residues. The CDR3 reads CASSQDPLAGEETQYF. The CDR3 coding sequence is TGCGCCAGCAGCCAAGATCCCCTAGCGGGAGAAGAGACCCAGTACTTC.

This chain uses TRBV28 with TRBJ2-3; 8 bases match TRBD1. The germline gives CDR1 MDHEN, CDR2 SYDVKM. The junction had 7 bases not matched to a gene; V was cut back by 5 bases and J by 3 bases. This CDR3 region has 15 residues. CDR3 sequence (DNA): TGTGCCAGCAGTCCAAGGACAGGGAATACAGATACGCAGTATTTT. Translated: CASSPRTGNTDTQYF.

This chain joins TRBV6-2 or TRBV6-3 and TRBJ1-5; D call uncertain. Trimming removed 1 base from V and 7 bases from J, with 11 bases in between. Germline values: CDR1 MNHEY, CDR2 SVGEGT. The CDR3 loop spans 14 amino acids. CDR3 nucleotide sequence: TGTGCCAGCAGTTACTTGAGGACGGACCAGCCCCAGCATTTT. Encoded protein: CASSYLRTDQPQHF.